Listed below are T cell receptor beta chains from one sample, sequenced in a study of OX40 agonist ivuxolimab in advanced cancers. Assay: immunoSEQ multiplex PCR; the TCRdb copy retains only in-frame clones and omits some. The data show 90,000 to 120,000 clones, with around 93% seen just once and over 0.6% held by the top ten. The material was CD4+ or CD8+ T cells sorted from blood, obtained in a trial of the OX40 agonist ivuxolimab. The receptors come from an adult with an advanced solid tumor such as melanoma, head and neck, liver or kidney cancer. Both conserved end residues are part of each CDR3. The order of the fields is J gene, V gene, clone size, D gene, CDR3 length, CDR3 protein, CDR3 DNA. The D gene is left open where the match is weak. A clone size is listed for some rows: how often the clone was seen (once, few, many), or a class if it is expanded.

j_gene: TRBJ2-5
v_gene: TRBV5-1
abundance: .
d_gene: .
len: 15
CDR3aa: CASSLAAGTKETQYF
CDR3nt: TGCGCCAGCAGCCTGGCCGCCGGGACAAAAGAGACCCAGTACTTC

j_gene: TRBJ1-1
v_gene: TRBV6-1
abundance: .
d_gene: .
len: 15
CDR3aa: CASSEMGGLVTEAFF
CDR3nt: TGTGCCAGCAGTGAAATGGGGGGGCTGGTCACTGAAGCTTTCTTT

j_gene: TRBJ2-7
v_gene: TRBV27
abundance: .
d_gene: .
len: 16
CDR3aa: CASSPARVEQSYEQYF
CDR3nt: TGTGCCAGCAGTCCAGCCCGGGTCGAACAGTCCTACGAGCAGTACTTC

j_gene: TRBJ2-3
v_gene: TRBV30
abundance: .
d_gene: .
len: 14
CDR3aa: CAWSGEGGPDTQYF
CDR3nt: TGTGCCTGGAGTGGGGAGGGGGGCCCAGATACGCAGTATTTT

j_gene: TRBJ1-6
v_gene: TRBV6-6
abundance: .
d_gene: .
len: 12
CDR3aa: CASSRGNSPLHF
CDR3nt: TGTGCCAGCTCGAGAGGGAATTCACCCCTCCACTTT

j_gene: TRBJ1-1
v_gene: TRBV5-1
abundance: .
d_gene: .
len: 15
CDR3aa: CASSLQSSRNTEAFF
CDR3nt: TGCGCCAGCAGCTTGCAGTCCAGCCGGAACACTGAAGCTTTCTTT

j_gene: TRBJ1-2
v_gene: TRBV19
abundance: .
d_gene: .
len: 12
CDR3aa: CASSTTPLRYTF
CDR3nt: TGTGCCAGTAGTACGACCCCTTTGCGCTACACCTTC

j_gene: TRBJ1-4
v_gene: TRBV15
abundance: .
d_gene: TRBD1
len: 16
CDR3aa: CATSSWAGGTNEKLFF
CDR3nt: TGTGCCACCAGCAGTTGGGCAGGGGGGACTAATGAAAAACTGTTTTTT

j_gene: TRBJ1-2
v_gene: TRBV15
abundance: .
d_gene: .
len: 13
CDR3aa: CATSREEDDGYTF
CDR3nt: TGTGCCACCAGCAGAGAAGAAGACGATGGCTACACCTTC

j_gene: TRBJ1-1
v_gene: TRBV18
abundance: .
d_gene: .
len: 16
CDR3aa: CASSNIASDLNTEAFF
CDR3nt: TGTGCCAGTTCTAATATCGCGTCAGACCTAAACACTGAAGCTTTCTTT

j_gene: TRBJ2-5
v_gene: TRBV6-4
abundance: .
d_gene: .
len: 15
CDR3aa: CASRDRSSPGETQYF
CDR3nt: TGTGCCAGCAGGGATAGGAGTTCCCCGGGGGAGACCCAGTACTTC

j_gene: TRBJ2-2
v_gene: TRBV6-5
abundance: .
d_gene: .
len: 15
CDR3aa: CASSSTGLLTGELFF
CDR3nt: TGTGCCAGCAGTTCCACAGGTCTCCTCACCGGGGAGCTGTTTTTT

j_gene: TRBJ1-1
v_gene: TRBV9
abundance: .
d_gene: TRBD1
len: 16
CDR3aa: CASSVAGTGAGTEAFF
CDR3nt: TGTGCCAGCAGCGTCGCCGGGACAGGGGCTGGCACTGAAGCTTTCTTT

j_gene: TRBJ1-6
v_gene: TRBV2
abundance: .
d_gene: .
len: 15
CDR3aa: CASRGTPGYNSPLHF
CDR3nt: TGTGCCAGCAGGGGGACTCCTGGGTATAATTCACCCCTCCACTTT

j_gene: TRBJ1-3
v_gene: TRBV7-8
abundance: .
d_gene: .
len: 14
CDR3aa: CASRMQGTGNTIYF
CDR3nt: TGTGCCAGCAGGATGCAGGGAACAGGAAACACCATATATTTT

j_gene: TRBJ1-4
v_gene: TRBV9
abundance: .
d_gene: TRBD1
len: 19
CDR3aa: CASRRGAPGGTESNEKLFF
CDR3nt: TGTGCCAGCAGGAGAGGGGCCCCAGGGGGAACGGAGTCTAATGAAAAACTGTTTTTT

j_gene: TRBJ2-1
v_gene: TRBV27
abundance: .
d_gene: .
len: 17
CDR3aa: CASSLSGQAWGYNEQFF
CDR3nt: TGTGCCAGCAGTCTCTCGGGTCAAGCTTGGGGGTACAATGAGCAGTTCTTC

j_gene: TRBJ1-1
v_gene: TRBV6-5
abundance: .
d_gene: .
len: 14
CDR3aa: CASSFGTKNTEAFF
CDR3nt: TGTGCCAGCAGTTTTGGGACGAAGAACACTGAAGCTTTCTTT

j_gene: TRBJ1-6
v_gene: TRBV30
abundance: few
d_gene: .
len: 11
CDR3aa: CAWSEGETLHF
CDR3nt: TGTGCCTGGAGTGAAGGGGAAACCCTCCACTTT

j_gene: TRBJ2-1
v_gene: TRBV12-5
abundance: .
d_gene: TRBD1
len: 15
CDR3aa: CASGAGQGAYNEQFF
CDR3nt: TGTGCTAGTGGTGCCGGACAGGGAGCCTACAATGAGCAGTTCTTC

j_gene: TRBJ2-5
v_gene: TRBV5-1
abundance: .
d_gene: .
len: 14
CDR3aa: CASSLGPEVETQYF
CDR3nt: TGCGCCAGCAGCTTGGGGCCGGAGGTAGAGACCCAGTACTTC

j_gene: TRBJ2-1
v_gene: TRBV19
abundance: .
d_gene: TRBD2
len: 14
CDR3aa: CASSISLAGGAQFF
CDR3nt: TGTGCCAGTAGTATATCCCTAGCGGGAGGTGCGCAGTTCTTC

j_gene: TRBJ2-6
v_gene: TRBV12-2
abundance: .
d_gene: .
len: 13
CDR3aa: CATQGSGANVLTF
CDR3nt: TGTGCAACGCAGGGGTCCGGGGCCAACGTCCTGACTTTC

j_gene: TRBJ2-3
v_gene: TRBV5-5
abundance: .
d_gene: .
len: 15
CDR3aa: CASRTAGGVADTQYF
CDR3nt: TGTGCCAGCAGAACCGCAGGGGGGGTCGCAGATACGCAGTATTTT

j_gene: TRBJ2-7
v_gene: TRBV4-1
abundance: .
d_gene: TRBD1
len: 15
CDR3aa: CASSQAGTGAYEQYF
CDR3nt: TGCGCCAGCAGCCAAGCGGGGACAGGGGCCTACGAGCAGTACTTC

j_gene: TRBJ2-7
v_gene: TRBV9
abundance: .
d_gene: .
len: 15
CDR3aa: CASSPQRDLVFEQYF
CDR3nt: TGTGCCAGCAGCCCCCAACGGGACCTCGTGTTCGAGCAGTACTTC

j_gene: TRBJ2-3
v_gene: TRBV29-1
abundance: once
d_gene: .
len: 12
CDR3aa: CSVVYSTDTQYF
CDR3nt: TGCAGCGTTGTGTATAGCACAGATACGCAGTATTTT

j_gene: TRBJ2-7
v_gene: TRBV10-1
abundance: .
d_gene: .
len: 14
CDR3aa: CASSRTVLPYEQYF
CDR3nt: TGCGCCAGCAGTCGGACAGTACTCCCCTACGAGCAGTACTTC

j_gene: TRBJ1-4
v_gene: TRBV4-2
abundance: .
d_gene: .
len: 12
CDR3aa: CASSLQSEKLFF
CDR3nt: TGTGCCAGCAGCCTCCAATCTGAAAAACTGTTTTTT

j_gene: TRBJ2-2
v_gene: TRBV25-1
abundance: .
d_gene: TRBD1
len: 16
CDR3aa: CASSRIGTGEGGELFF
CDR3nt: TGTGCCAGCAGTCGAATAGGGACAGGGGAGGGCGGGGAGCTGTTTTTT

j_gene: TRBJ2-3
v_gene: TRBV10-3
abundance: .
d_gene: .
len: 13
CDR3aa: CAISGSGYDTQYF
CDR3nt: TGTGCCATCAGTGGCTCGGGGTACGATACGCAGTATTTT

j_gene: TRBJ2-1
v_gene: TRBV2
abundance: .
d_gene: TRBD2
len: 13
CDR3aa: CASRAGGPGEQFF
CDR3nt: TGTGCCAGCAGAGCGGGAGGGCCAGGTGAGCAGTTCTTC

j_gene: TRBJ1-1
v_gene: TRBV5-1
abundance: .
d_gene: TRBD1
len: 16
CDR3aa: CASSLRQGFMNTEAFF
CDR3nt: TGCGCCAGCAGCTTGAGACAGGGTTTCATGAACACTGAAGCTTTCTTT

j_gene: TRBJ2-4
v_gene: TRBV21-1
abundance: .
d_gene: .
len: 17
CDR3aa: CASSKRVGGGTKNIQYF
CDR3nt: .

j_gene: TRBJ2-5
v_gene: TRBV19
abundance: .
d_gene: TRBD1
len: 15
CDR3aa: CASAPRQGAGETQYF
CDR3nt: TGTGCCAGTGCCCCCCGACAGGGGGCGGGGGAGACCCAGTACTTC

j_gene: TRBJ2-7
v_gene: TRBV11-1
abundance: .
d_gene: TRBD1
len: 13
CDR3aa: CASSEQGATEQYF
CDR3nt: TGTGCCAGCAGCGAACAGGGGGCAACCGAGCAGTACTTC

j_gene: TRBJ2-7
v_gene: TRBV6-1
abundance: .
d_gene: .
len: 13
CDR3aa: CASTRTELYEQYF
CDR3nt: TGTGCCAGCACCCGGACAGAACTCTACGAGCAGTACTTC

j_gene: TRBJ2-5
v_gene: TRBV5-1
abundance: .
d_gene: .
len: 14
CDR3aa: CASSESGTEETQYF
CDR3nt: TGCGCCAGCTCGGAATCCGGGACTGAAGAGACCCAGTACTTC

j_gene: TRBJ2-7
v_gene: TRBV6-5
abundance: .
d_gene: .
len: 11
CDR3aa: CASSSSSEQYF
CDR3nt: TGTGCCAGCAGCTCTAGCTCCGAGCAGTACTTC

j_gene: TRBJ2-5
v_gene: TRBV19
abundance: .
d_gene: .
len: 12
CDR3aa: CASGGRQETQYF
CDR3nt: TGTGCCAGTGGGGGCCGCCAAGAGACCCAGTACTTC

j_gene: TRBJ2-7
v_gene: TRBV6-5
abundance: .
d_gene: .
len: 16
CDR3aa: CASSYGGTQLPYEQYF
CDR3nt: TGTGCCAGCAGTTATGGCGGGACACAACTGCCCTACGAGCAGTACTTC

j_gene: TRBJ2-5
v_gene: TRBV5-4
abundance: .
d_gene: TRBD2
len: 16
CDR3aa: CASSPTSGRARETQYF
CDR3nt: TGTGCCAGCAGTCCGACTAGCGGGAGGGCCCGCGAGACCCAGTACTTC

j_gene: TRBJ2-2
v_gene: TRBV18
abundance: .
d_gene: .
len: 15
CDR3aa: CASSPSAANTGELFF
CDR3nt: TGTGCCAGCTCACCGTCCGCCGCGAACACCGGGGAGCTGTTTTTT

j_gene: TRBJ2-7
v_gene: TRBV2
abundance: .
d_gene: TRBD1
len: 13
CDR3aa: CASRPTGGGEQYF
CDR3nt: TGTGCCAGCAGGCCGACAGGGGGGGGCGAGCAGTACTTC

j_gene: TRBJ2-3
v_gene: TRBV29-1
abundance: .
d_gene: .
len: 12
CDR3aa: CSVDPGTDTQYF
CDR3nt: TGCAGCGTTGATCCCGGCACAGATACGCAGTATTTT

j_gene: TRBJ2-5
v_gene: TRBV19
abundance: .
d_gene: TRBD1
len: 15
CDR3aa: CASSFLGTGEETQYF
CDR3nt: TGTGCCAGTAGTTTTCTCGGGACAGGGGAGGAGACCCAGTACTTC

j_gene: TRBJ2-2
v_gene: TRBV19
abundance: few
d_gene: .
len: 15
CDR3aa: CASSIEGVNTGELFF
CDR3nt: TGTGCCAGTAGTATAGAGGGGGTGAACACCGGGGAGCTGTTTTTT

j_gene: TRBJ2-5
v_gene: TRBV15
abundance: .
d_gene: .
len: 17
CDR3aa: CATSRERGSRDRETQYF
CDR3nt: TGTGCCACCAGCAGAGAGAGAGGGAGTAGAGACCGAGAGACCCAGTACTTC

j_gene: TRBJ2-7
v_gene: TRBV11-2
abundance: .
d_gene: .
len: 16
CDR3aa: CASSLVFRDTPYEQYF
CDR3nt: TGTGCCAGCAGCTTAGTCTTTCGGGACACTCCCTACGAGCAGTACTTC